Listed here is a single T cell receptor beta chain. Its antigen is still unknown. The protocol was immunoSEQ multiplex PCR, while the TCRdb copy is restricted to in-frame clones and leaves out a portion. Among about 99,000 clones, 90% to 96% were seen once, and the ten largest hold around 2%. The entry originates in a study of OX40 agonist ivuxolimab in advanced cancers. Across the study: Ivuxolimab, an agonist antibody against OX40 (CD134), was given to patients.

This CDR3 spans 15 amino acids. In germline, CDR1 is KGHSY, CDR2 FQNENV. Losses at the gene ends were 4 bases for V and 6 bases for J; bases not matched to a gene: 5. The study's findings and limits: There were, on average, more expanded clones in CD8+ T cells than in CD4+. Patients with a partial response at 0.1-3.0 mg/kg had among the lowest clonal expansion. Nonresponders, in some cases, also had low normalized T-cell clonal expansion.

The sequenced sample was CD4+ or CD8+ T cells sorted from blood, obtained in a trial of the OX40 agonist ivuxolimab. The receptor's source is an adult with an advanced solid tumor such as melanoma, head and neck, liver or kidney cancer. The V and J genes are TRBV16 and TRBJ1-6; 8 bases fit TRBD1. The CDR3 bases are TGTGCCAGCAGCCTTGGACAGGGTAGTAATTCACCCCTCCACTTT. It is translated as CASSLGQGSNSPLHF. The full variable domain, with the rest looked up from reference TRBV16 and TRBJ1-6, is GEEVAQTPKHLVRGEGQKAKLYCAPIKGHSYVFWYQQVLKNEFKFLISFQNENVFDETGMPKERFSAKCLPNSPCSLEIQATKLEDSAVYFCASSLGQGSNSPLHFGNGTRLTVT.